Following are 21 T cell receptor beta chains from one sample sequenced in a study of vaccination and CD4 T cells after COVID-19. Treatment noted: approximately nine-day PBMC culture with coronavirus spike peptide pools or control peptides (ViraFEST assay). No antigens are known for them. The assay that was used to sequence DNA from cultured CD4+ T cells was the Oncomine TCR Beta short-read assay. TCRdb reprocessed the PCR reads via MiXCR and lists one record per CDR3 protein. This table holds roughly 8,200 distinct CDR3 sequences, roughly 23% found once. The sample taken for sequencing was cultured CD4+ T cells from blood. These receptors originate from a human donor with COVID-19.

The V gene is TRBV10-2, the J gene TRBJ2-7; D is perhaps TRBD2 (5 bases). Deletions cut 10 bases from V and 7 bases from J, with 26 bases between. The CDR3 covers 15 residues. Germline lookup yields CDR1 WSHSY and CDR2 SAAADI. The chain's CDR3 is CATKARTGTYQEQYF. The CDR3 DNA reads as TGCGCCACCAAAGCCCGGACTGGTACCTACCAGGAGCAGTACTTC.

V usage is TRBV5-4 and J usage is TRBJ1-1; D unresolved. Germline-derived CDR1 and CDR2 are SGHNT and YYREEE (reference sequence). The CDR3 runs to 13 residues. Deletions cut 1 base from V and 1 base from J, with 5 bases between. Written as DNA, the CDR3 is TGTGCCAGCAGCTTGCAGGCGAACACTGAAGCTTTCTTT. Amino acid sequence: CASSLQANTEAFF.

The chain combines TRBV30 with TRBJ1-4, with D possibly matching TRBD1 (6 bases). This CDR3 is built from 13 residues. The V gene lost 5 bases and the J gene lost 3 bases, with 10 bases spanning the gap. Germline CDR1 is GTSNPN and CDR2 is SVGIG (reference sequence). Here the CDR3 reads CAWAQGANEKLFF. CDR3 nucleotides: TGTGCCTGGGCACAGGGAGCTAATGAAAAACTGTTTTTT.

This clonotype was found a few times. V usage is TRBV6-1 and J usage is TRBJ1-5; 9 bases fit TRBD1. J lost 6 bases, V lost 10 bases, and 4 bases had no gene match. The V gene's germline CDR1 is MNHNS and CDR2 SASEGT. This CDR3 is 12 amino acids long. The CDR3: CATRTGVQPQHF. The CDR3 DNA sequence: TGTGCCACTCGGACAGGGGTTCAGCCCCAGCATTTT.

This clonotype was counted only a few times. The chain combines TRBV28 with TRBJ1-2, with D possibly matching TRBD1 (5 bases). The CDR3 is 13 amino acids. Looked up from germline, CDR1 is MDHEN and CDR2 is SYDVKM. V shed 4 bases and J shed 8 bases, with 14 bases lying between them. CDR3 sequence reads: CASSSQGLRGYTF. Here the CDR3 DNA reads TGTGCCAGCAGTTCGCAGGGACTCCGAGGCTACACCTTC.

The CDR3 region has the DNA TGTGCCAGCAGGGGACAGGGGGGGAACTACGAGCAGTACTTC. Translated, it gives CASRGQGGNYEQYF. The V and J genes are TRBV5-4 and TRBJ2-7, with 11 nucleotides matching TRBD1. With V trimmed by 5 bases and J by 3 bases, 4 bases remained unmatched. The CDR3 totals 14 residues. Germline V gene data show CDR1 as SGHNT and CDR2 as YYREEE (reference sequence).

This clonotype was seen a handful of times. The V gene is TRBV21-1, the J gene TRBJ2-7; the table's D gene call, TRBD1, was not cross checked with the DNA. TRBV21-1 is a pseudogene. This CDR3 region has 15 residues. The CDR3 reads CASSSRTSSSYEQYF. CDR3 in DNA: TGTGCCAGCAGCTCTCGGACAAGCAGCTCCTACGAGCAGTACTTC.

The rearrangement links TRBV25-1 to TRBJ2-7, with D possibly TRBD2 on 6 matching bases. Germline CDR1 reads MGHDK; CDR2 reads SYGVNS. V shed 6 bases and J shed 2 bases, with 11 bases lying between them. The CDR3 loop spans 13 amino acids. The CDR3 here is CASRGLPTYEQYF. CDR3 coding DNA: TGTGCCAGCAGGGGACTTCCTACCTACGAGCAGTACTTC.

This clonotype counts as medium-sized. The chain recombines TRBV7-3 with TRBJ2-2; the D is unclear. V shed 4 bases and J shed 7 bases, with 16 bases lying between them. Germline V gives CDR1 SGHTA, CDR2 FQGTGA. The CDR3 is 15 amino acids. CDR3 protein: CASSSSPPPLGELFF. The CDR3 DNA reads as TGTGCCAGCAGCTCATCCCCTCCCCCCCTCGGGGAGCTGTTTTTT.

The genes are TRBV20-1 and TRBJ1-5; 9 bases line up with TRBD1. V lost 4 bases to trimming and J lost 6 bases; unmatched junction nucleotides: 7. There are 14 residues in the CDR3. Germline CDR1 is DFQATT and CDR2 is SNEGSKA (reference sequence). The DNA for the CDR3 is TGCAGTGCTACCTTGACAGGGGGAGGTCAGCCCCAGCATTTT. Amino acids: CSATLTGGGQPQHF.

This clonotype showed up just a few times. CDR3 sequence (DNA): TGTGCCAGCAGCCGGACTAGCGGGGGAGGCACAGATACGCAGTATTTT. Its translation: CASSRTSGGGTDTQYF. The chain is built from TRBV7-6 and TRBJ2-3; 13 bases map to TRBD2. CDR1 is SGHVS, CDR2 FNYEAQ, per germline. The CDR3 loop spans 16 amino acids. Unmatched junction bases numbered 3, after V lost 5 bases and J lost 1 base.

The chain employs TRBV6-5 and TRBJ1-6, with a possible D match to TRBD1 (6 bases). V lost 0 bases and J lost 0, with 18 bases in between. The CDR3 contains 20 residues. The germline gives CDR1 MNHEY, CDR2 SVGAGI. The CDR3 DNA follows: TGTGCCAGCAGTTACTCTACGGGACACGGACGCAGCTCCTATAATTCACCCCTCCACTTT. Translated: CASSYSTGHGRSSYNSPLHF.

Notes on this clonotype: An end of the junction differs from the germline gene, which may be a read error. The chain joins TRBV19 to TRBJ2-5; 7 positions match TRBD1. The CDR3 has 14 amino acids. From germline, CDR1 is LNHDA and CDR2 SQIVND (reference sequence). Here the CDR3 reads CVSSRGGQEETQYF. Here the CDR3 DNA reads TGTGTCAGTAGTAGAGGGGGCCAGGAAGAGACCCAGTACTTC. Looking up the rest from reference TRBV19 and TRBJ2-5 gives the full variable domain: DGGITQSPKYLFRKEGQNVTLSCEQNLNHDAMYWYRQDPGQGLRLIYYSQIVNDFQKGDIAEGYSVSREKKESFPLTVTSAQKNPTAFYLCVSSRGGQEETQYFGPGTRLLVL.

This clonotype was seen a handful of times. The CDR3 DNA reads TGTGCCAGCAGCGTAGACGGCAGGGGGAACACTGAAGCTTTCTTT. Translating gives CASSVDGRGNTEAFF. The J gene is TRBJ1-1, the V gene TRBV9; D might be TRBD1 (6 bases). Germline V gene sequence: CDR1 SGDLS, CDR2 YYNGEE. The CDR3 extends over 15 amino acids. Trimming shortened V by 0 bases and J by 1 base, and 10 bases separated the two germline ends.

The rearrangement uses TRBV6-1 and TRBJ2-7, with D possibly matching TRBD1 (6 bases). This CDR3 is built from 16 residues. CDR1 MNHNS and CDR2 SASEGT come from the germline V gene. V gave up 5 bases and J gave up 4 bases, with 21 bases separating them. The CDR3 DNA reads TGTGCCAGCAGTCGTGGATCGACAGGCCTCACTTACGAGCAGTACTTC. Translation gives CASSRGSTGLTYEQYF.

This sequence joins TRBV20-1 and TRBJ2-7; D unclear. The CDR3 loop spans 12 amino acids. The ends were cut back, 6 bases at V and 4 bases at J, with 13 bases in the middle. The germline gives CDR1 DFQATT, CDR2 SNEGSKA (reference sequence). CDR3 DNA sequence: TGCAGTGCAAAACCAGGTGGTTACGAGCAGTACTTC. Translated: CSAKPGGYEQYF.

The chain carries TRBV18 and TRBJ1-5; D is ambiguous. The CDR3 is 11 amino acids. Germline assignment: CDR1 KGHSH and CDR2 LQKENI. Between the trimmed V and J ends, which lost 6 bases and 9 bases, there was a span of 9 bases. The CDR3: CASSNSGPQHF. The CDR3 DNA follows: TGTGCCAGCTCTAATAGCGGGCCCCAGCATTTT. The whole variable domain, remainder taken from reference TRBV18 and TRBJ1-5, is NAGVMQNPRHLVRRRGQEARLRCSPMKGHSHVYWYRQLPEEGLKFMVYLQKENIIDESGMPKERFSAEFPKEGPSILRIQQVVRGDSAAYFCASSNSGPQHFGDGTRLSIL.

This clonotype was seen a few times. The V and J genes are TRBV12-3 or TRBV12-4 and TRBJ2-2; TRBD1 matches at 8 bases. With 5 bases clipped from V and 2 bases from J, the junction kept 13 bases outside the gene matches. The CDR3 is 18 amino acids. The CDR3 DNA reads TGTGCCAGCAGTCACCATGTTGGACAGGGTTTAAACACCGGGGAGCTGTTTTTT. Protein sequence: CASSHHVGQGLNTGELFF.

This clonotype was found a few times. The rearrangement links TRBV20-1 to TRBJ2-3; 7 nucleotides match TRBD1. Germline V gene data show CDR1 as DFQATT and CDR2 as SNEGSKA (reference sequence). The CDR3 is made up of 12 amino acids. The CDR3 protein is CSVRGQTDTQYF. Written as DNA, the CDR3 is TGCAGCGTAAGGGGACAGACAGATACGCAGTATTTT.

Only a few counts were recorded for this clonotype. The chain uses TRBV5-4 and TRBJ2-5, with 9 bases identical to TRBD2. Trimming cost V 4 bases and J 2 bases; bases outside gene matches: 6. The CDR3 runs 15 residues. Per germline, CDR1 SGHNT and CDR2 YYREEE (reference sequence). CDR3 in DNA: TGTGCCAGCAGCAAAAGCGGGGGGCAACAAGAGACCCAGTACTTC. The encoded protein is CASSKSGGQQETQYF.

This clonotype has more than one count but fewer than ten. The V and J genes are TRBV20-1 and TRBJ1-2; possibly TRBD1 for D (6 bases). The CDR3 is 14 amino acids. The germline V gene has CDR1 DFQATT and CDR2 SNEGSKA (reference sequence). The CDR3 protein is CGAPGAGSNYGYTF. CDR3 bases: TGCGGAGCTCCGGGGGCAGGGAGTAACTATGGCTACACCTTC.